This T cell receptor beta chain was recorded in a study of beta chain features in type 1 diabetes. Only one count was recorded for this clone. Its antigen is undetermined. Points from the study as a whole: Compared with healthy donors, patients appeared to share more similar naive, central memory and regulatory TCRB repertoires. Type 1 diabetes patients showed fewer insertions and more deletions at VDJ junctions.

One heparinised blood draw averaging roughly 120 mL was given by each donor. The CDR3 is made up of 14 amino acids. V dropped 3 bases and J dropped 4; count of bases not matched to a gene: 5. From germline, CDR1 is SGHTA and CDR2 FQGTGA. The investigators reverse transcribed all of the isolated RNA, so they sequenced expressed TCRB transcripts. TCRdb's table, derived via immunoSEQ multiplex PCR, lists solely in-frame clones and lacks some. The table shows about 620,000 clones, with 15% to 18% occurring only once. The sample was naive CD4+ T cells from blood. The chain combines TRBV7-3 with TRBJ2-5, with 7 nucleotides matching TRBD1. This clonotype was obtained from a man younger than 30 in good health. For the CDR3, the DNA is TGTGCCAGCAGCTTCGGGGACAGAGGAGAGACCCAGTACTTC. This codes for CASSFGDRGETQYF.